This passage covers 15 T cell receptor beta chains from one sample sequenced in a study of T cell changes during pregnancy in multiple sclerosis. The data were produced by immunoSEQ multiplex PCR, yet TCRdb's version contains in-frame clones alone and is incomplete. The data show around 45,000 clones, 91% seen once. Sequenced material: CD4+ T cells from peripheral blood mononuclear cells, taken before pregnancy. The source is a female donor with multiple sclerosis, enrolled in a pregnancy study.

This chain links TRBV5-4 with TRBJ2-1; TRBD1 matches 7 bases. The germline V gene encodes CDR1 SGHNT and CDR2 YYREEE (reference sequence). Trimming cost V 5 bases and J 2 bases; bases outside gene matches: 7. The CDR3 runs to 15 residues. DNA for the CDR3: TGTGCCAGCAGTCTTGGACAGGTCACCTACAATGAGCAGTTCTTC. It encodes CASSLGQVTYNEQFF.

The chain employs TRBV2 and TRBJ2-5; D remains ambiguous. V lost 6 bases to trimming and J lost 1 base, with 9 bases between them. The length of the CDR3 is 13 residues. Germline V CDR1 and CDR2: SNHLY, FYNNEI. This CDR3 is CASRSTFQETQYF. DNA for the CDR3: TGTGCCAGCAGATCGACATTCCAAGAGACCCAGTACTTC.

This chain uses TRBV9 with TRBJ2-6; D call uncertain. Germline V lookup: CDR1 SGDLS, CDR2 YYNGEE. The CDR3 runs 19 residues. V lost 1 base and J 0 bases, leaving 17 bases between the germline ends. CDR3 in amino acids: CASSVKVTDPFSGANVLTF. The CDR3 DNA sequence: TGTGCCAGCAGCGTAAAAGTGACTGACCCCTTCTCTGGGGCCAACGTCCTGACTTTC.

The chain carries TRBV5-1 and TRBJ1-4; D possibly corresponds to TRBD1 (5 bases). The CDR3 length is 15 residues. V lost 7 bases and J 0 bases, leaving 13 bases between the germline ends. Germline CDR1 is SGHRS and CDR2 is YFSETQ. DNA of the CDR3: TGCGCCAGCTGCCCCGGGGGGGCAACTAATGAAAAACTGTTTTTT. Amino acid sequence: CASCPGGATNEKLFF.

The rearrangement links TRBV30 to TRBJ1-5, with unresolved D. Germline lookup yields CDR1 GTSNPN and CDR2 SVGIG (reference sequence). V shed 1 base and J shed 2 bases, with 9 bases lying between them. This CDR3 is 14 amino acids long. DNA for the CDR3: TGTGCCTGGAGTGGAGGGTCGGGCAATCAGCCCCAGCATTTT. As protein: CAWSGGSGNQPQHF. Full variable domain (remainder filled in from reference TRBV30 and TRBJ1-5): SQTIHQWPATLVQPVGSPLSLECTVEGTSNPNLYWYRQAAGRGLQLLFYSVGIGQISSEVPQNLSASRPQDRQFILSSKKLLLSDSGFYLCAWSGGSGNQPQHFGDGTRLSIL.

The chain is built from TRBV7-9 and TRBJ1-2; D possibly corresponds to TRBD1 (5 bases). The CDR3 consists of 13 residues. V lost 3 bases, J lost 5 bases, and 10 bases lay in between. Germline V gene lookup returns CDR1 SEHNR and CDR2 FQNEAQ (reference sequence). The CDR3 coding sequence is TGTGCCAGCAGCTTTGGACAAACTTATGGCTACACCTTC. This sequence encodes CASSFGQTYGYTF. Based on the CDR3 plus reference TRBV7-9 and TRBJ1-2, the full variable domain is DTGVSQNPRHKITKRGQNVTFRCDPISEHNRLYWYRQTLGQGPEFLTYFQNEAQLEKSRLLSDRFSAERPKGSFSTLEIQRTEQGDSAMYLCASSFGQTYGYTFGSGTRLTVV.

The chain employs TRBV6-5 and TRBJ2-5; the match to TRBD2 covers 7 bases. Germline CDR1 reads MNHEY; CDR2 reads SVGAGI. V shed 6 bases, J shed 4 bases, and the junction held 11 bases outside the gene matches. This CDR3 region has 15 residues. CDR3 in amino acids: CASSRTPGGGETQYF. CDR3 DNA: TGTGCCAGCAGCCGTACTCCTGGCGGGGGAGAGACCCAGTACTTC.

The rearrangement links TRBV5-1 to TRBJ2-1; 11 bases match TRBD2. The CDR3 is made up of 13 amino acids. CDR1 and CDR2 from the germline V gene are SGHRS and YFSETQ. V lost 5 bases, J lost 10 bases, and 5 bases stayed unmatched. CDR3 residues: CASRLAGGREQFF. In DNA, the CDR3 is TGCGCCAGCAGATTAGCGGGGGGGCGGGAGCAGTTCTTC.

This clone was found a few times. This rearrangement joins TRBV5-4 to TRBJ2-7, with 11 nucleotides matching TRBD2. The CDR3 loop spans 16 amino acids. CDR1 is SGHNT, CDR2 YYREEE, per germline (reference sequence). The V segment lost 0 bases and the J segment 2 bases; nucleotides outside the gene matches: 4. The CDR3 bases are TGTGCCAGCAGCTTGGTTACTAGCGGGGGCCCCTACGAGCAGTACTTC. Translated, it gives CASSLVTSGGPYEQYF.

The CDR3 DNA sequence: TGTGCCAGCAGCTTAGCACTAGCGGGGGCCCTCACCGGGGAGCTGTTTTTT. Protein product: CASSLALAGALTGELFF. This chain uses TRBV7-2 with TRBJ2-2; 11 bases match TRBD2. Per germline, CDR1 SGHTA and CDR2 FQGNSA. CDR3 length: 17 residues. V trimming: 0 bases; J trimming: 4 bases; junction bases outside the gene matches: 4.

The chain carries TRBV9 and TRBJ2-1; the D is unclear. Germline values: CDR1 SGDLS, CDR2 YYNGEE. The CDR3 loop spans 16 amino acids. The ends were cut back, 0 bases at V and 3 bases at J, with 13 bases in the middle. CDR3 sequence reads: CASSVEPFTVYNEQFF. The CDR3 DNA reads TGTGCCAGCAGCGTAGAGCCGTTTACAGTCTACAATGAGCAGTTCTTC. Complete variable domain (other parts from reference TRBV9 and TRBJ2-1): DSGVTQTPKHLITATGQRVTLRCSPRSGDLSVYWYQQSLDQGLQFLIQYYNGEERAKGNILERFSAQQFPDLHSELNLSSLELGDSALYFCASSVEPFTVYNEQFFGPGTRLTVL.

The V gene is TRBV5-1, the J gene TRBJ1-2; D is possibly TRBD1 (5 bases). V was clipped by 4 bases and J by 3 bases, with 10 bases between them. Looked up from germline, CDR1 is SGHRS and CDR2 is YFSETQ. The CDR3 loop spans 13 amino acids. This chain's CDR3 is CASSNGQDYGYTF. The DNA for the CDR3 is TGCGCCAGCAGCAATGGACAAGACTATGGCTACACCTTC.

This chain connects TRBV7-8 to TRBJ2-3, with D perhaps TRBD2 (5 bases). Trimming took off 4 bases at V and 1 base at J, with 12 bases between the two ends. CDR3 length: 15 amino acids. CDR1 is SGHVS, CDR2 FQNEAQ, per germline. CDR3 DNA sequence: TGTGCCAGCAGCTCCGGCAGCGGCCGCACAGATACGCAGTATTTT. This encodes CASSSGSGRTDTQYF.

In this sample, this clone turned up once. The rearrangement links TRBV11-2 to TRBJ1-4; the D gene is possibly TRBD1 (5 bases). Between the trimmed V and J ends, which lost 7 bases and 8 bases, there was a span of 14 bases. Looked up from germline, CDR1 is SGHAT and CDR2 is FQNNGV. The CDR3 totals 13 residues. The CDR3 DNA reads TGTGCCAGCACCCTCGGACACCCAGAAAAACTGTTTTTT. This gives the protein CASTLGHPEKLFF.

The chain is built from TRBV7-2 and TRBJ2-7; the D gene is possibly TRBD2 (7 bases). Per the germline V gene, CDR1 is SGHTA and CDR2 is FQGNSA. The CDR3 consists of 15 residues. The ends were cut back, 4 bases at V and 3 bases at J, with 16 bases in the middle. The DNA of the CDR3 is TGTGCCAGCAGCTGGCCTGAGGGGGGGGACTACGAGCAGTACTTC. Protein product: CASSWPEGGDYEQYF.